These T cell receptor beta chains were read from a single sample in a study of cytotoxic CD8 clonotypes in ibrutinib-treated CLL. Profiled with immunoSEQ multiplex PCR; TCRdb holds only in-frame clones, not every one. The sample gives some 290,000 clones, almost 80% of which show up once; approximately 7% is in the top ten. Sequencing used PBMCs, obtained before ibrutinib treatment. The receptors originated from a human donor with chronic lymphocytic leukemia. Both conserved end residues are part of each CDR3.

len,v_gene,CDR3aa
15,TRBV30,CAWSSAGEYTGELFF
14,TRBV7-6,CASSLAGGLGEQYF
14,TRBV18,CASSEGLVDYGYTF
15,TRBV7-2,CASSLASGANYEQYF
15,TRBV5-4,CASSPRTSGGNEQFF
16,TRBV18,CASSPRSSFRVGELFF
15,TRBV19,CASSTTSGRGNEQFF
15,TRBV14,CASSQSFRRAYEQYF
13,TRBV6-5,CASRKVVTGELFF
17,TRBV4-1,CASSPNLEVLTNYGYTF
13,TRBV6-1,CASRVTGDTEAFF
14,TRBV7-3,CASSLLGYTDTQYF
11,TRBV20-1,CSAGPADTQYF
13,TRBV13,CASSLVWGNEQFF
16,TRBV2,CASSEAAGVLLYEQYF
14,TRBV5-4,CASSLFVTSYEQYF
13,TRBV7-2,CASSASTPPQRYF
13,TRBV6-6,CASRLGQGNTIYF
12,TRBV29-1,CSVAGTSYEQYF
11,TRBV10-2,CASTYGYEQYF
13,TRBV4-3,CASSQRGFYGYTF
15,TRBV7-2,CASSLENRRTDTQYF
16,TRBV5-1,CASRTTGLAGMYEQYF
13,TRBV7-3,CASSLVRKTEAFF
13,TRBV5-4,CASSTQRRETQYF
18,TRBV27,CASSLGFDFGTGVREQFF
15,TRBV7-7,CASSRGQGTYNEQFF
16,TRBV4-3,CASSQGYSISGHEQFF
15,TRBV29-1,CSVEKGTSGYYEQYF
16,TRBV6-6,CASSRQGQGFRYGYTF
13,TRBV18,CASSPTGYTEAFF
15,TRBV9,CASSFLAGGADTQYF
14,TRBV10-3,CAISGTSGSYEQYF
12,TRBV2,CASSGQVYGYTF
14,TRBV28,CASSRVTAAKTQYF
13,TRBV9,CASSVGHGVGQYF
12,TRBV11-1,CASSIGTDTQYF
14,TRBV15,CATSFGLSTDTQYF
13,TRBV28,CASSLTGVEELFF
15,TRBV7-2,CASSPDGKRTDTQYF
15,TRBV4-1,CASSQDKFPGNTIYF
17,TRBV7-7,CASSPNSGRAQTDTQYF
13,TRBV18,CASSPQYLEKLFF
15,TRBV28,CASRILQNTNYGYTF
13,TRBV7-7,CASSFGTSGEQFF
16,TRBV9,CASSVVPGQLIYGYTF
14,TRBV7-9,CASSTGQGLYGYTF
15,TRBV29-1,CSVSTRLAVPYEQYF
16,TRBV29-1,CSVIPLAGEGTDTQYF
16,TRBV4-1,CASSQDEGTAYQPQHF
14,TRBV19,CASSMSRDLQWQYF
16,TRBV28,CASTARQGSYYTEAFF
14,TRBV27,CASRRGVAGYEQYF
16,TRBV4-2,CASRRTLQTVTDTQYF
15,TRBV9,CASSNGLAGLNEQYF
14,TRBV19,CASSTRTINEKLFF
14,TRBV15,CATSSGTGRSEQYF